This T cell receptor beta chain was sequenced for a study of T cells in narcolepsy. Concerning this clone: Its antigen is not known.

Trimming removed 11 bases from V and 3 bases from J; junction bases left unmatched: 9. CDR3 length: 13 residues. From germline, CDR1 is KGHSH and CDR2 LQKENI. Overall study results and limits: Autoreactive clonotypes reportedly recurred in blood of same and different patients, not controls. Comparing one patient's CSF and blood CD4+ clonotypes highlighted HCRT- and TRIB2-specific autoreactive clonotypes. Some memory CD4+ repertoires had no autoreactive clone sequences.

Profiling relied on immunoSEQ multiplex PCR, and the TCRdb table lists in-frame clones only, not all of them. The table records 25,000 to 35,000 clones, roughly 73% of them present only once. The sequence came from a human donor with narcolepsy. The material sequenced was CD45RA- memory CD4+ T cells from PBMCs. The chain employs TRBV18 and TRBJ1-1; 7 bases line up with TRBD1. In DNA, the CDR3 is TGTGCCGCCTCAGAAACAGGGGACACTGAAGCTTTCTTT. This sequence encodes CAASETGDTEAFF.